This TCR beta chain is from a study of Ad26.COV2.S vaccination and SARS-CoV-2 variants. Study as a whole: Donor had been placed in the Ad26.COV2.S arm of the COV1001 trial.

Noted treatment: some 20 received Ad26.COV2.S at low or high dose, single or two shots; about 5 received placebo; per-sample allocation not given. The study sampled participants on day 63 after the first vaccine or placebo injection. The method was immunoSEQ multiplex PCR; TCRdb's version includes in-frame clones alone and lacks a portion of them. Of approximately 460,000 clones listed, roughly 87% are singletons. This clone was seen only once. Germline values: CDR1 SGHNT, CDR2 YYREEE (reference sequence). This CDR3 has 14 residues. V dropped 2 bases and J dropped 8; count of bases not matched to a gene: 6.

The material was peripheral blood, obtained in a trial of Ad26.COV2.S vaccine versus placebo. The sequence came from a person aged 18-65 years who received the Ad26.COV2.S COVID-19 vaccine or a placebo. The chain is built from TRBV5-4 and TRBJ2-1, with TRBD1 matching over 8 bases. The CDR3 DNA sequence: TGTGCCAGCAGCTTTTCTCAGGGGGCGTATGAGCAGTTCTTC. Translating gives CASSFSQGAYEQFF.